The T cell receptor beta chain described here comes from a study of cytomegalovirus exposure and HLA in healthy donors. On the study more broadly: Later, an analysis reported that the approximately 120 validation repertoires had used the same platform as the roughly 650 first-cohort repertoires. Study results and limitations: In vitro, three CMV-associated chains proved specific for CMV antigens. Among TCR sequences, most were rare, though some public TCRs appeared in many donors. Accounts indicate the classifier identified cytomegalovirus status with strong specificity and sensitivity.

Comments on this clone: Its target is not known.

Sequencing was performed with immunoSEQ multiplex PCR; in TCRdb, only in-frame clones are kept and a portion is missing. The sample lists roughly 310,000 clones; approximately 85% were seen once. Germline loops: CDR1 SGHRS, CDR2 YFSETQ. V lost 4 bases, J lost 1 base, and 17 bases lay in between. The length of the CDR3 is 16 residues. This clonotype was sampled from a man aged 30 to 45 in good health and CMV-seronegative. The sample comprised PBMCs. The J gene is TRBJ2-5, the V gene TRBV5-1; D is perhaps TRBD2 (7 bases). For the CDR3, the DNA is TGCGCCAGCAGCCGCGGTGGGGGCGGGGGCCAAGAGACCCAGTACTTC. It translates to CASSRGGGGGQETQYF.